The sequence of this TCR beta chain was determined in a study of cytomegalovirus exposure and HLA in healthy donors. Overall study findings and caveats: In vitro checks showed that a few CMV-associated chains really do target CMV antigens. Overall, around 150 TCR beta chains were annotated as cytomegalovirus-associated.

V lost 2 bases and J 5 bases, leaving 10 bases between the germline ends. Germline-derived CDR1 and CDR2 are KGHSH and LQKENI. The CDR3 is 13 amino acids. About this clone: Its matching antigen is unknown.

In the PCR, 60 Vbeta and 13 Jbeta primers were used. TCRdb's copy holds only in-frame clones and misses some; the assay was immunoSEQ multiplex PCR. This listing includes about 200,000 clones. This sequence was found in a man under 40 in good health and CMV-seronegative. The chain recombines TRBV18 with TRBJ2-7; tentative D call: TRBD2 (6 bases). The sample consisted of PBMCs. CDR3 in amino acids: CASSPGGSDEQYF. The CDR3 bases are TGTGCCAGCTCACCAGGAGGGTCAGACGAGCAGTACTTC.